This note documents a single T cell receptor (beta chain) sequence. RNA was isolated and reverse transcribed to cDNA, the sequencing template. Profiling relied on immunoSEQ multiplex PCR, and the TCRdb table lists in-frame clones only, not all of them. The sample lists nearly 200,000 clones, roughly 50% occurring once. The entry originates in a study of CD8+ T cells in alopecia areata. Treatment here: oral pan-JAK inhibitor, 5-10 mg twice daily. Material: CD4+ T cells sorted from blood, obtained at week 24, from a patient treated with tofacitinib. This clonotype originated in a human donor with alopecia areata.

The CDR3: CAIGLAGAGVTFF. The DNA of the CDR3 is TGTGCCATCGGGCTAGCGGGGGCCGGGGTCACGTTCTTC. This chain links TRBV10-3 with TRBJ2-1; TRBD2 agrees at 10 bases. V lost 8 bases and J lost 15; bases outside the gene matches: 13. CDR1 ENHRY and CDR2 SYGVKD come from the germline V gene. The CDR3 consists of 13 residues.